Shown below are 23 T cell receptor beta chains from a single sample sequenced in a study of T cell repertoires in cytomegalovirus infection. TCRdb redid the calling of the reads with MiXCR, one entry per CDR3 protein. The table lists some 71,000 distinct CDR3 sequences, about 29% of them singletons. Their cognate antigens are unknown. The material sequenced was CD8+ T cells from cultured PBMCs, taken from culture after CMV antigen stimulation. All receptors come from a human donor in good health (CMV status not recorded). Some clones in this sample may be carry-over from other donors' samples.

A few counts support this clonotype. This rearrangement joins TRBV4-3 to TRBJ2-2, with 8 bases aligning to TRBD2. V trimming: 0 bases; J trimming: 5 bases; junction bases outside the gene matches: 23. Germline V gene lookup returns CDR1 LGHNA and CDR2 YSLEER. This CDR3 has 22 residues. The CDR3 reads CASSQDLSGTRFYTLGTGELFF. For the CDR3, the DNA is TGCGCCAGCAGCCAAGATCTGAGCGGGACTAGGTTCTATACCCTGGGAACCGGGGAGCTGTTTTTT.

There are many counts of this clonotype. In DNA form, the CDR3 reads TGTGCCAGCAGCTTAGGGGTAGGGACTCAGCCCCAGCATTTT. This codes for CASSLGVGTQPQHF. The V gene is TRBV7-9, the J gene TRBJ1-5, with D possibly being TRBD1 (5 bases). Germline V gene sequence: CDR1 SEHNR, CDR2 FQNEAQ (reference sequence). V was pared by 1 base and J by 6 bases, with 10 bases between. The CDR3 consists of 14 residues.

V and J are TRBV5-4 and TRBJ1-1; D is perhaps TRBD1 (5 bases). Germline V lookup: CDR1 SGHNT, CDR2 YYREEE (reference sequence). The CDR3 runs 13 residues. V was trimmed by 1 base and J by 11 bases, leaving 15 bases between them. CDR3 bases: TGTGCCAGCAGCTTGTTTGGGGGTCTAGTCGCTTTCTTT. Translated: CASSLFGGLVAFF.

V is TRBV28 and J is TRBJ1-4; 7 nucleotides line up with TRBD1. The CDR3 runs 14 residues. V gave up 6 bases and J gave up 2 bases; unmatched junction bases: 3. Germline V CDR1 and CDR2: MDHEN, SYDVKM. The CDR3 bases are TGTGCCAGCAGACTACAGGGGACTAATGAAAAACTGTTTTTT. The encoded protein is CASRLQGTNEKLFF. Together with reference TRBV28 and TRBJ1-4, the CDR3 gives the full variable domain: DVKVTQSSRYLVKRTGEKVFLECVQDMDHENMFWYRQDPGLGLRLIYFSYDVKMKEKGDIPEGYSVSREKKERFSLILESASTNQTSMYLCASRLQGTNEKLFFGSGTQLSVL.

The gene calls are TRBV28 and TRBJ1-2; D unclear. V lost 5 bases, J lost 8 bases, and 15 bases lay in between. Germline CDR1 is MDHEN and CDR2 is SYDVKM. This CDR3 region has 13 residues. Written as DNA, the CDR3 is TGTGCCAGCAGTCCCCCCCCCGTTAAGGGCTACACCTTC. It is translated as CASSPPPVKGYTF.

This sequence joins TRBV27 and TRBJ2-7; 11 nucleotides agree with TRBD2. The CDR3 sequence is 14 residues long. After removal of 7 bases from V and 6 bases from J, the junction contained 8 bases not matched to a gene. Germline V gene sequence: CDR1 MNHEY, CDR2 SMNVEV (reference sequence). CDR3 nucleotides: TGTGCCAGCACTGTAACTAGCGGGGGTGGCGAGCAGTACTTC. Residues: CASTVTSGGGEQYF.

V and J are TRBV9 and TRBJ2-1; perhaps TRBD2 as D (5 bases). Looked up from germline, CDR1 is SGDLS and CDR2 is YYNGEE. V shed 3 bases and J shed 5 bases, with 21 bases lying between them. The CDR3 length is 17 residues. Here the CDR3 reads CASSGSGGGPPNNEQFF. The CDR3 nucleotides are TGTGCCAGCAGCGGCAGTGGTGGCGGGCCGCCAAACAATGAGCAGTTCTTC.

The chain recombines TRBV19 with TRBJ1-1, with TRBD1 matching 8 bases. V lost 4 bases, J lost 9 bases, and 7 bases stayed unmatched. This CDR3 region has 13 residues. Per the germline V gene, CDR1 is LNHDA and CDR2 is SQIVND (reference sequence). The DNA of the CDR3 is TGTGCCAGTAGTACGGACAGGGCCCGGAAAGCTTTCTTT. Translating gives CASSTDRARKAFF.

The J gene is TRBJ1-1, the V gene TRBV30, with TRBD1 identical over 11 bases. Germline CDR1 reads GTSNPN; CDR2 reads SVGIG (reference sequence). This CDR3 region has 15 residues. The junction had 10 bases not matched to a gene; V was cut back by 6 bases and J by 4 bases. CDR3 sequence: CACLIGGTGGTEAFF. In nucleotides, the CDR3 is TGTGCCTGCCTGATTGGGGGGACAGGGGGCACTGAAGCTTTCTTT. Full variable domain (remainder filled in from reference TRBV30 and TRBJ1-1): SQTIHQWPATLVQPVGSPLSLECTVEGTSNPNLYWYRQAAGRGLQLLFYSVGIGQISSEVPQNLSASRPQDRQFILSSKKLLLSDSGFYLCACLIGGTGGTEAFFGQGTRLTVV.

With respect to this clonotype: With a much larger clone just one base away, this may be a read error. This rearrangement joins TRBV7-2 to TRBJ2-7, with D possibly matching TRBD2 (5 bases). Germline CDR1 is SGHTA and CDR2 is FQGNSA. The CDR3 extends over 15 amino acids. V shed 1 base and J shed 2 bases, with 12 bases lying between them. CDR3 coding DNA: TGTGCCAGCAGCTTAGGAGGCGGGTTAACCTACGAGCAGTACTTC. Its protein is CASSLGGGLTYEQYF.

The CDR3 is CASSNPRLGGEYNEQFF. The DNA of the CDR3 is TGTGCCAGCAGCAACCCCCGGCTAGGGGGCGAGTACAATGAGCAGTTCTTC. V and J are TRBV9 and TRBJ2-1; 7 bases fit TRBD1. This CDR3 spans 17 amino acids. Germline CDR1 reads SGDLS; CDR2 reads YYNGEE. Losses at the gene ends were 4 bases for V and 4 bases for J; bases not matched to a gene: 14.

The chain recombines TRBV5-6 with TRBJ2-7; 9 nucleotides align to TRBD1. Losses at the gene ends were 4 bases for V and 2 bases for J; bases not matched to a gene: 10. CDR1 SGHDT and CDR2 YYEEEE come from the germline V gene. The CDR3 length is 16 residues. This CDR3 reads CASSGPGTGTTYEQYF. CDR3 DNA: TGTGCCAGCAGCGGCCCCGGGACAGGGACGACCTACGAGCAGTACTTC.

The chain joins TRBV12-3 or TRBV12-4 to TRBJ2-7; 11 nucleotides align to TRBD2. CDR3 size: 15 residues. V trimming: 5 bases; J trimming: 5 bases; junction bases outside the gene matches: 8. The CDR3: CASSAKLAGAHEQYF. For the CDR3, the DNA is TGTGCCAGCAGTGCGAAACTAGCGGGAGCGCACGAGCAGTACTTC.

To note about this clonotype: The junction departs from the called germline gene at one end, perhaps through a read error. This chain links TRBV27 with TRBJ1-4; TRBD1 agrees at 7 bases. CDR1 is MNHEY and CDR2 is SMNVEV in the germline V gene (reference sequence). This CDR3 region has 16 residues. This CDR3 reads CANSPSRTGLNEKLFF. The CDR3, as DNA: TGTGCCAACAGTCCTTCTAGGACAGGTCTTAATGAAAAACTGTTTTTT.

The CDR3 nucleotides are TGTGCCACCCTCTTGCTAGCGGGGAAAGGTGGAGAGACCCAGTACTTC. This encodes CATLLLAGKGGETQYF. The chain has TRBV2 and TRBJ2-5, with 9 bases aligning to TRBD2. J lost 4 bases, V lost 10 bases, and 16 bases had no gene match. In germline, CDR1 is SNHLY, CDR2 FYNNEI. The CDR3 has 16 amino acids.

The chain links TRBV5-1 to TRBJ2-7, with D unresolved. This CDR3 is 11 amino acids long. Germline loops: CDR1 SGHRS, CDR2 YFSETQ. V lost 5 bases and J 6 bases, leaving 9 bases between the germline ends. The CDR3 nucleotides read TGCGCCAGCAGTGGCGGTTCCGAGCAGTACTTC. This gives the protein CASSGGSEQYF.

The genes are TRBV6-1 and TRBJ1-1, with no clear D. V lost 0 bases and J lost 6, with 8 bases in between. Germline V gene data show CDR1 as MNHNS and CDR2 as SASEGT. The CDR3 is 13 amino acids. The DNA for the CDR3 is TGTGCCAGCAGTGAAGCGAGAGGGCCTGAAGCTTTCTTT. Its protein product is CASSEARGPEAFF.

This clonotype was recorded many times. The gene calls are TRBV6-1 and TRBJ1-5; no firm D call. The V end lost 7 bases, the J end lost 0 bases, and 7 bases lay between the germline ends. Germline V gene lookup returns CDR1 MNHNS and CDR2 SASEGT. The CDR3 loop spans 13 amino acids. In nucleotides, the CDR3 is TGTGCCAGCAATGGGAATAGCAATCAGCCCCAGCATTTT. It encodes CASNGNSNQPQHF.

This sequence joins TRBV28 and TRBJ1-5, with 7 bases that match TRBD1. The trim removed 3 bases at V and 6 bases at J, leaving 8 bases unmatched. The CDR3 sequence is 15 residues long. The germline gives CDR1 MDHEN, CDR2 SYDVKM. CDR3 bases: TGTGCCAGCAGTTTCGGGTCAGGGGGTGGTCAGCCCCAGCATTTT. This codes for CASSFGSGGGQPQHF.

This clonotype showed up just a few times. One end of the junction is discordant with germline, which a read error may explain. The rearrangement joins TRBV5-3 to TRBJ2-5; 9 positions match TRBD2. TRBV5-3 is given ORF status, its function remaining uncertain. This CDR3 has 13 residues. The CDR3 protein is CASSSSGTETQYF. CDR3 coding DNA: TGTGCCAGCAGCTCTAGCGGGACAGAGACCCAGTACTTC.

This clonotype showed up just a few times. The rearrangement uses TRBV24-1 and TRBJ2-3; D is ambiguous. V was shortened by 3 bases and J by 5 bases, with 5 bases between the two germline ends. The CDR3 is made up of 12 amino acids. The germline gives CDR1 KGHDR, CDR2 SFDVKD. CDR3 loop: CATSDLGDTQYF. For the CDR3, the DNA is TGTGCCACCAGTGATCTCGGAGATACGCAGTATTTT.

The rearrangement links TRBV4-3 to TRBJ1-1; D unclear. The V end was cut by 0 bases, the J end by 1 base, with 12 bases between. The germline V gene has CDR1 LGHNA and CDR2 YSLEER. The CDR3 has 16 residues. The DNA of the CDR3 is TGCGCCAGCAGCCAAGATGGGGTAAACAGGAACACTGAAGCTTTCTTT. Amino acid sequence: CASSQDGVNRNTEAFF.

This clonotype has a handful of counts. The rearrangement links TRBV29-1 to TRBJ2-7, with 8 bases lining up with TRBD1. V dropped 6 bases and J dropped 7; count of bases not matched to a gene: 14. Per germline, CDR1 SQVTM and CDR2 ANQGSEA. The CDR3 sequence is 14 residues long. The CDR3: CSVKRNRGSGEQYF. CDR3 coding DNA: TGCAGCGTAAAGCGGAACAGGGGGTCGGGGGAGCAGTACTTC.